The clone carrying this T cell receptor beta chain turned up a few times. This specimen belongs to a study of early T cells in non-severe SARS-CoV-2 infection. CDR3 length equals 14 residues. Trimming took off 7 bases at V and 5 bases at J, with 17 bases between the two ends. The germline V gene has CDR1 SEHNR and CDR2 FQNEAQ (reference sequence). Unique molecular identifiers (one per individual cDNA molecule) were attached. TCRdb redid the calling of the 5' RACE reads with MiXCR, one entry per CDR3 protein. This sample has more than 45,000 distinct CDR3 sequences, with less than 15% found just once. Sequences were obtained from whole blood. V is TRBV7-9 and J is TRBJ2-5; D unclear. The TCR sequence derives from an adult who was a healthcare worker with PCR-confirmed SARS-CoV-2 infection or an uninfected control (not recorded which). CDR3 sequence: CASNPTSLGETQYF. In nucleotides, the CDR3 is TGTGCCAGCAACCCGACTTCACTTGGGGAGACCCAGTACTTC.